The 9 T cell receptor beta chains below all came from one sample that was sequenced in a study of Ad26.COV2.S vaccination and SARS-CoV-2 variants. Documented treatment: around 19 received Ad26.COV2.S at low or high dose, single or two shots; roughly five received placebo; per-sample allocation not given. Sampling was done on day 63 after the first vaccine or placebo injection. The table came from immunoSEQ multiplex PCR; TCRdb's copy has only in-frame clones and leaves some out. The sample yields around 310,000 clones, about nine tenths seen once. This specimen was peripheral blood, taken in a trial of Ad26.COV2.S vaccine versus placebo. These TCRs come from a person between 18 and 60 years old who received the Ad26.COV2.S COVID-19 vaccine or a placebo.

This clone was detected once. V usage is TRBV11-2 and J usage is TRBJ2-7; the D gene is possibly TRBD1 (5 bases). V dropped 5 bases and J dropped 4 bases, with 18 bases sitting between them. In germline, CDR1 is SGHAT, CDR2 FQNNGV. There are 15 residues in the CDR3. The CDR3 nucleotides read TGTGCCAGCAGCCCTCTCAGGGTAGAAAGGTACGAGCAGTACTTC. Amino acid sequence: CASSPLRVERYEQYF.

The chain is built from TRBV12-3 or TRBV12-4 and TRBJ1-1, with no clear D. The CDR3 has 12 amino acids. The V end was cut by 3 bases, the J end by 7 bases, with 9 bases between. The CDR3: CASSFLAIEAFF. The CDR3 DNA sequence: TGTGCCAGCAGTTTTTTGGCTATTGAAGCTTTCTTT.

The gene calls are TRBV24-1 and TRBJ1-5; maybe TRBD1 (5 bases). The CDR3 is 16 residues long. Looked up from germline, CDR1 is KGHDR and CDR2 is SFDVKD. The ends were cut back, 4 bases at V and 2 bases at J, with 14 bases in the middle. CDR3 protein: CATSEPTGTRNQPQHF. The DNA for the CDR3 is TGTGCCACCAGTGAGCCCACAGGAACCCGCAATCAGCCCCAGCATTTT.

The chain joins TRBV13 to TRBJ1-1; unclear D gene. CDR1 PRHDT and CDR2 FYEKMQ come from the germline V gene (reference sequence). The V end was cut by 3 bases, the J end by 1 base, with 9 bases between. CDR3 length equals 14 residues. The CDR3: CASSFPTGNTEAFF. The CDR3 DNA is TGTGCCAGCAGCTTTCCAACTGGGAACACTGAAGCTTTCTTT. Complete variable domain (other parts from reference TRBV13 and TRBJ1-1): AAGVIQSPRHLIKEKRETATLKCYPIPRHDTVYWYQQGPGQDPQFLISFYEKMQSDKGSIPDRFSAQQFSDYHSELNMSSLELGDSALYFCASSFPTGNTEAFFGQGTRLTVV.

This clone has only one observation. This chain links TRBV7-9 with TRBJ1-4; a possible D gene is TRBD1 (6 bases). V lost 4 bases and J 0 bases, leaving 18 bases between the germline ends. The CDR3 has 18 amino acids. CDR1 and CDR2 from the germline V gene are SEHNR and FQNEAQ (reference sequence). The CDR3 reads CASSSPLGGRSTNEKLFF. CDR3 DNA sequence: TGTGCCAGCAGCTCCCCCTTGGGGGGCAGGTCAACTAATGAAAAACTGTTTTTT.

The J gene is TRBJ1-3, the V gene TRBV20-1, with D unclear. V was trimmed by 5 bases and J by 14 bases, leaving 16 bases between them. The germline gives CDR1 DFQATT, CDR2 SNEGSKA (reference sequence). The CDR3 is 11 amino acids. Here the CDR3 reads CSALQAAELYF. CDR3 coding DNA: TGCAGTGCTTTACAAGCCGCGGAATTATATTTT.

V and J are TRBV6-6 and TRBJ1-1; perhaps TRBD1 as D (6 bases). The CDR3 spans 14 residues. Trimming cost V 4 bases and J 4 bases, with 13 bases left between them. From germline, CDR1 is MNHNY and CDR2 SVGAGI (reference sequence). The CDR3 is CASSSRGTGTEAFF. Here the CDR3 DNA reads TGTGCCAGCAGTTCAAGGGGGACGGGCACTGAAGCTTTCTTT.

CDR3 in DNA: TGTGCCAGCAGCTTAGGTGTAGGGTACGAGCAGTACTTC. Protein sequence: CASSLGVGYEQYF. The chain joins TRBV7-2 to TRBJ2-7; D ambiguous. Trimming pared 1 base from V and 4 bases from J, leaving 8 bases between. CDR3 length equals 13 residues. Germline V gene sequence: CDR1 SGHTA, CDR2 FQGNSA. The full variable domain, rest sourced from reference TRBV7-2 and TRBJ2-7, is GAGVSQSPSNKVTEKGKDVELRCDPISGHTALYWYRQSLGQGLEFLIYFQGNSAPDKSGLPSDRFSAERTGGSVSTLTIQRTQQEDSAVYLCASSLGVGYEQYFGPGTRLTVT.

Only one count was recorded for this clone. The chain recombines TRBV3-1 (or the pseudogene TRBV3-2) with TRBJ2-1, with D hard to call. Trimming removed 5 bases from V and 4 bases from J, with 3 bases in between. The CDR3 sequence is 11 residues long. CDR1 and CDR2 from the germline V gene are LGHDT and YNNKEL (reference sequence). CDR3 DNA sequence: TGTGCCAGCAGCGGGTACAATGAGCAGTTCTTC. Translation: CASSGYNEQFF.